Below, one T cell receptor (beta chain) is given with its context. Its antigen remains unknown. The assay was immunoSEQ multiplex PCR, and TCRdb's table has in-frame clones only and misses some. This repertoire shows 15,000 to 25,000 clones, approximately 80% found once; its top ten account for 15% to 20%. This sample stems from a study of OX40 agonist ivuxolimab in advanced cancers. For the study at large: Patients got intravenous ivuxolimab at 0.01 to 10 mg/kg every 2 weeks. Study results and limitations: CD8+ T cells were the subset that, on average, had more expanded clones than CD4+.

The germline V and J ends were trimmed by 5 bases and 0 bases, with 7 bases remaining between them. The CDR3 has 14 residues. Per the germline V gene, CDR1 is LNHDA and CDR2 is SQIVND (reference sequence). The J gene is TRBJ1-4, the V gene TRBV19, with no clear D. This TCR was recovered from an adult with an advanced solid tumor such as melanoma, head and neck, liver or kidney cancer. The specimen was CD4+ or CD8+ T cells sorted from blood, collected in a trial of the OX40 agonist ivuxolimab. DNA for the CDR3: TGTGCCAGTAGTTGGCAGTCAACTAATGAAAAACTGTTTTTT. This translates into CASSWQSTNEKLFF.